The 24 T cell receptor beta chains presented below share a single source sample, sequenced in a study of OX40 agonist ivuxolimab in advanced cancers. Profiled with immunoSEQ multiplex PCR; TCRdb holds only in-frame clones, not every one. The data show 95,000 to 100,000 clones, about 90% seen once. Source: CD4+ or CD8+ T cells sorted from blood, taken in a trial of the OX40 agonist ivuxolimab. All receptors come from an adult with an advanced solid tumor such as melanoma, head and neck, liver or kidney cancer.

This chain connects TRBV2 to TRBJ2-1; 9 bases match TRBD2. This CDR3 comprises 14 residues. V trimming: 7 bases; J trimming: 6 bases; junction bases outside the gene matches: 7. Germline values: CDR1 SNHLY, CDR2 FYNNEI. Written as DNA, the CDR3 is TGTGCCAGCAAGTTTCTACTAGCGGGCAATGAGCAGTTCTTC. It yields the protein CASKFLLAGNEQFF.

The V gene is TRBV4-1, the J gene TRBJ2-2; 9 nucleotides agree with TRBD1. Losses at the gene ends were 4 bases for V and 2 bases for J; bases not matched to a gene: 5. This CDR3 has 16 amino acids. The germline gives CDR1 MGHRA, CDR2 YSYEKL. CDR3 residues: CASSLRTGGNTGELFF. CDR3 in DNA: TGCGCCAGCAGCCTGCGTACAGGGGGCAACACCGGGGAGCTGTTTTTT.

The chain is built from TRBV2 and TRBJ2-3; 10 bases map to TRBD2. Germline CDR1 SNHLY, CDR2 FYNNEI. CDR3 length equals 15 residues. V dropped 6 bases and J dropped 8; count of bases not matched to a gene: 11. The CDR3 is CASRLEASGSATQYF. The CDR3 bases are TGTGCCAGCAGGCTTGAGGCTAGCGGGAGTGCTACGCAGTATTTT.

The chain has TRBV5-1 and TRBJ2-2; D not resolved. Germline lookup yields CDR1 SGHRS and CDR2 YFSETQ. The CDR3 sequence is 13 residues long. The ends were cut back, 6 bases at V and 5 bases at J, with 11 bases in the middle. CDR3 nucleotide sequence: TGCGCCAGCACTCCCAGAAGGACCGGGGAGCTGTTTTTT. Translating gives CASTPRRTGELFF.

This chain links TRBV19 with TRBJ2-1, with D possibly being TRBD2 (5 bases). V was trimmed by 6 bases and J by 9 bases, leaving 18 bases between them. Germline V gives CDR1 LNHDA, CDR2 SQIVND (reference sequence). The CDR3 is 14 residues long. The chain's CDR3 is CASSPTREQSEQFF. The CDR3 coding sequence is TGTGCCAGTAGCCCTACAAGGGAGCAAAGTGAGCAGTTCTTC.

The J gene is TRBJ2-3, the V gene TRBV25-1; 7 positions match TRBD2. Unmatched junction bases numbered 12, after V lost 7 bases and J lost 2 bases. This CDR3 contains 16 residues. Germline V gene data show CDR1 as MGHDK and CDR2 as SYGVNS. CDR3 coding DNA: TGTGCCAGCACCCCTGGGCGGGAGCGGAACACAGATACGCAGTATTTT. This gives the protein CASTPGRERNTDTQYF.

The genes are TRBV5-6 and TRBJ2-1; 16 nucleotides line up with TRBD2. The germline CDR1 and CDR2 sequences are SGHDT and YYEEEE. Trimming took 1 base from V and 6 from J; bases not matched to a gene: 10. The CDR3 runs 19 residues. The CDR3 protein is CASSLTPGGLAGGPNEQFF. In DNA form, the CDR3 reads TGTGCCAGCAGCTTGACGCCAGGGGGACTAGCGGGAGGGCCCAATGAGCAGTTCTTC.

This clone was counted once. V usage is TRBV5-1 and J usage is TRBJ1-3; D unresolved. This CDR3 spans 15 amino acids. The germline V and J ends were trimmed by 4 bases and 2 bases, with 13 bases remaining between them. CDR1 and CDR2 (germline): SGHRS, YFSETQ. CDR3 sequence: CASSPAVDPGNTIYF. The CDR3 DNA reads as TGCGCCAGCAGCCCCGCTGTGGACCCTGGAAACACCATATATTTT.

This chain joins TRBV28 and TRBJ1-2; D gene ambiguous. The CDR3 loop spans 18 amino acids. Trimming shortened V by 8 bases and J by 0 bases, and 25 bases separated the two germline ends. The germline V gene encodes CDR1 MDHEN and CDR2 SYDVKM. CDR3 coding DNA: TGTGCCAGCGCTGCCCTAACAGTTATCCATTTAGCTAACTATGGCTACACCTTC. It is translated as CASAALTVIHLANYGYTF.

CDR3 amino acids: CASSKGPGYNEQFF. Written as DNA, the CDR3 is TGTGCCAGCAGCAAAGGACCTGGTTACAATGAGCAGTTCTTC. J is TRBJ2-1 and V is TRBV9; D not certain. This CDR3 region has 14 residues. The V end was cut by 4 bases, the J end by 4 bases, with 12 bases between. Germline V CDR1 and CDR2: SGDLS, YYNGEE.

The chain links TRBV28 to TRBJ1-1; D is perhaps TRBD1 (5 bases). CDR1 and CDR2 from the germline V gene are MDHEN and SYDVKM. V lost 1 base and J lost 1, with 19 bases in between. This CDR3 contains 18 residues. The CDR3 DNA is TGTGCCAGCAGTTTATCATTCCCGACAGTTAGAAGGAACACTGAAGCTTTCTTT. Translation gives CASSLSFPTVRRNTEAFF.

The chain combines TRBV18 with TRBJ2-2; no reliable D call. V dropped 3 bases and J dropped 7 bases, with 18 bases sitting between them. Germline V gene data show CDR1 as KGHSH and CDR2 as LQKENI. The CDR3 spans 16 residues. The CDR3, as DNA: TGTGCCAGCTCACCCCCGACGAGTCGTGATATCGGGGAGCTGTTTTTT. It yields the protein CASSPPTSRDIGELFF.

The rearrangement uses TRBV5-1 and TRBJ2-3, with TRBD2 matching 10 bases. In germline, CDR1 is SGHRS, CDR2 YFSETQ. The CDR3 has 16 residues. Trimming at V came to 1 base and at J to 5 bases, leaving 7 bases not matched to a gene. The CDR3 reads CASSLYASGSGDTQYF. As DNA, the CDR3 is TGCGCCAGCAGCTTGTACGCTAGCGGGAGTGGAGATACGCAGTATTTT. The full variable domain, its missing parts supplied by reference TRBV5-1 and TRBJ2-3, is KAGVTQTPRYLIKTRGQQVTLSCSPISGHRSVSWYQQTPGQGLQFLFEYFSETQRNKGNFPGRFSGRQFSNSRSEMNVSTLELGDSALYLCASSLYASGSGDTQYFGPGTRLTVL.

This chain uses TRBV7-2 with TRBJ2-5, with D maybe TRBD1 (5 bases). Germline V gives CDR1 SGHTA, CDR2 FQGNSA. This CDR3 spans 15 amino acids. V lost 2 bases, J lost 1 base, and 11 bases lay in between. The CDR3 region has the DNA TGTGCCAGCAGCTTATCTCAGGGCCCCCAAGAGACCCAGTACTTC. Translation: CASSLSQGPQETQYF.

The rearrangement uses TRBV5-1 and TRBJ1-2, with D uncertain. The CDR3 spans 14 residues. The germline CDR1 and CDR2 sequences are SGHRS and YFSETQ. The V end was cut by 0 bases, the J end by 7 bases, with 13 bases between. CDR3: CASSLASRIVGYTF. The CDR3 nucleotides read TGCGCCAGCAGCTTGGCCTCACGGATTGTTGGCTACACCTTC.

This sequence joins TRBV5-6 and TRBJ2-7; perhaps D is TRBD1 or TRBD2 (5 bases each). The CDR3 length is 12 residues. V was shortened by 6 bases and J by 5 bases, with 12 bases between the two germline ends. Per the germline V gene, CDR1 is SGHDT and CDR2 is YYEEEE. CDR3 sequence reads: CASTFRGHEQYF. The CDR3 DNA is TGTGCCAGCACCTTCCGGGGCCACGAGCAGTACTTC.

In its sample, this clone was seen a few times. The V call is TRBV19, the J call TRBJ2-1, with 9 bases identical to TRBD2. From germline, CDR1 is LNHDA and CDR2 SQIVND (reference sequence). The CDR3 is made up of 15 amino acids. V lost 2 bases and J lost 5; bases outside the gene matches: 4. CDR3 nucleotide sequence: TGTGCCAGTAGTATATCAGCGGGAGGAAACAATGAGCAGTTCTTC. Translating gives CASSISAGGNNEQFF. The complete variable domain, with remaining parts taken from reference TRBV19 and TRBJ2-1, reads DGGITQSPKYLFRKEGQNVTLSCEQNLNHDAMYWYRQDPGQGLRLIYYSQIVNDFQKGDIAEGYSVSREKKESFPLTVTSAQKNPTAFYLCASSISAGGNNEQFFGPGTRLTVL.

This clone was seen a handful of times. The genes are TRBV27 and TRBJ2-2; D is possibly TRBD1 or TRBD2 (5 bases each). V was shortened by 2 bases and J by 4 bases, with 14 bases between the two germline ends. The CDR3 is 16 residues long. Germline V lookup: CDR1 MNHEY, CDR2 SMNVEV (reference sequence). The CDR3 reads CASSLSSQRGTGELFF. In nucleotides, the CDR3 is TGTGCCAGCAGTTTAAGCTCCCAGAGGGGCACCGGGGAGCTGTTTTTT.

The chain employs TRBV19 and TRBJ1-4, with 9 bases fitting TRBD1. The J segment lost 8 bases and the V segment lost 5 bases, leaving 6 bases of the junction unmatched. Germline loops: CDR1 LNHDA, CDR2 SQIVND (reference sequence). The CDR3 totals 14 residues. The CDR3 region has the DNA TGTGCCAGTAGTCTCGGACAGGGGACCGAAAAACTGTTTTTT. Translating it yields CASSLGQGTEKLFF. The whole variable domain, filled in from reference TRBV19 and TRBJ1-4, reads DGGITQSPKYLFRKEGQNVTLSCEQNLNHDAMYWYRQDPGQGLRLIYYSQIVNDFQKGDIAEGYSVSREKKESFPLTVTSAQKNPTAFYLCASSLGQGTEKLFFGSGTQLSVL.

J is TRBJ2-1 and V is TRBV2; 11 bases line up with TRBD2. V shed 7 bases and J 7 bases; nucleotides not matched to a gene: 12. CDR3 length: 16 residues. The germline gives CDR1 SNHLY, CDR2 FYNNEI. The CDR3: CASTRTSGSLGNEQFF. CDR3 in DNA: TGTGCCAGCACCCGGACTAGCGGGTCCCTGGGGAATGAGCAGTTCTTC.

This rearrangement joins TRBV5-1 to TRBJ2-5; unclear D gene. Germline loops: CDR1 SGHRS, CDR2 YFSETQ. V was cut by 5 bases and J by 5 bases, with 10 bases left in between. The CDR3 consists of 12 residues. CDR3 nucleotides: TGCGCCAGCAGATTAACGGGCGAGACCCAGTACTTC. Its protein is CASRLTGETQYF.

This rearrangement joins TRBV2 to TRBJ1-4; possibly TRBD1 for D (5 bases). In germline, CDR1 is SNHLY, CDR2 FYNNEI. Trimming removed 2 bases at V and 3 bases at J, with 22 bases between. CDR3 length equals 19 residues. The CDR3 here is CASSEPQGIPVAPNEKLFF. The CDR3 nucleotides read TGTGCCAGCAGTGAACCCCAGGGCATCCCCGTGGCACCTAATGAAAAACTGTTTTTT.

V gene TRBV21-1 combines with J gene TRBJ2-1. TRBV21-1 counts as a pseudogene. The CDR3 length is 17 residues. This CDR3 reads CASSQGPVKGRNNEQFF. CDR3 DNA sequence: TGTGCCAGCAGCCAAGGGCCGGTGAAGGGCCGAAACAATGAGCAGTTCTTC.

The CDR3 nucleotides are TGTGCCAGCAGTAGGGACCCGGGTTTCGGAAGTGGGCAGTACTTC. Translated: CASSRDPGFGSGQYF. V usage is TRBV6-5 and J usage is TRBJ2-7; possibly TRBD1 or TRBD2 for D (5 bases each). The CDR3 length is 15 residues. Trimming shortened V by 5 bases and J by 9 bases, and 23 bases separated the two germline ends. Germline loops: CDR1 MNHEY, CDR2 SVGAGI.